These 27 T cell receptor beta chains were sequenced from one sample in a study of CD8 T cells in ankylosing spondylitis. Each CDR3 protein is one row after TCRdb ran MiXCR on the 5' RACE reads. The sample has 7,000 to 8,000 distinct CDR3 sequences, 2.5% to 3% seen once. Sequencing used blood, either unsorted or a sorted T cell fraction (not recorded which). Receptors were obtained from a female donor with ankylosing spondylitis or in good health (not recorded which).

This clonotype is medium-sized in the sample. This chain uses TRBV9 with TRBJ1-2; D gene ambiguous. Germline CDR1 is SGDLS and CDR2 is YYNGEE. With 0 bases removed from V and 4 bases from J, the gap between germline ends came to 7 bases. This CDR3 comprises 13 residues. The CDR3 here is CASSVEAAYGYTF. CDR3 nucleotides: TGTGCCAGCAGCGTAGAGGCAGCCTATGGCTACACCTTC.

There are many counts of this clonotype. J is TRBJ2-2 and V is TRBV9, with a tentative D call TRBD2 (6 bases). The CDR3 is 15 residues long. The ends were cut back, 1 base at V and 6 bases at J, with 13 bases in the middle. Germline-derived CDR1 and CDR2 are SGDLS and YYNGEE. This CDR3 reads CASSVQGLAPGELFF. As DNA, the CDR3 is TGTGCCAGCAGCGTACAAGGGCTAGCGCCCGGGGAGCTGTTTTTT.

Only a few counts were recorded for this clonotype. The rearrangement uses TRBV9 and TRBJ2-2; D unclear. The germline V gene encodes CDR1 SGDLS and CDR2 YYNGEE. This CDR3 is 13 amino acids long. Trimming took 5 bases from V and 0 from J, leaving 5 bases between them. The CDR3 spells CASRAPNTGELFF. In DNA form, the CDR3 reads TGTGCCAGCAGGGCCCCGAACACCGGGGAGCTGTTTTTT.

This clonotype was found many times. The V call is TRBV9, the J call TRBJ1-5, with D perhaps matching TRBD1 (5 bases). Trimming stripped 2 bases from V and 4 bases from J, with 13 bases between. CDR3 size: 15 residues. In germline, CDR1 is SGDLS, CDR2 YYNGEE. CDR3 DNA: TGTGCCAGCAGCGTTACCGGGGCCCAAAATCAGCCCCAGCATTTT. Amino acid sequence: CASSVTGAQNQPQHF. Combining the CDR3 with reference TRBV9 and TRBJ1-5 gives the whole variable domain DSGVTQTPKHLITATGQRVTLRCSPRSGDLSVYWYQQSLDQGLQFLIQYYNGEERAKGNILERFSAQQFPDLHSELNLSSLELGDSALYFCASSVTGAQNQPQHFGDGTRLSIL.

This clonotype appeared many times. The chain couples TRBV9 to TRBJ2-2; 12 bases line up with TRBD1. The CDR3 consists of 17 residues. The junction had 7 bases not matched to a gene; V was cut back by 4 bases and J by 3 bases. The germline CDR1 and CDR2 sequences are SGDLS and YYNGEE. The CDR3 sequence is CASSNRDRGLDTGELFF. CDR3 coding DNA: TGTGCCAGCAGCAACCGGGACAGGGGGCTTGACACCGGGGAGCTGTTTTTT.

The sample holds many counts of this clonotype. V gene TRBV9 combines with J gene TRBJ2-1; the match to TRBD2 covers 8 bases. The junction had 6 bases not matched to a gene; V was cut back by 0 bases and J by 4 bases. From germline, CDR1 is SGDLS and CDR2 YYNGEE. The CDR3 has 16 amino acids. The CDR3 sequence is CASSVERGSKYNEQFF. The CDR3 DNA sequence: TGTGCCAGCAGCGTAGAGCGGGGGTCCAAATACAATGAGCAGTTCTTC.

By share, this clonotype counts as medium-sized. The chain employs TRBV9 and TRBJ2-5, with a possible D match to TRBD1 (6 bases). Germline V CDR1 and CDR2: SGDLS, YYNGEE. CDR3 length equals 16 residues. V lost 0 bases to trimming and J lost 5 bases, with 17 bases between them. The CDR3, as DNA: TGTGCCAGCAGCGTAGAACCGGGACACAGCGGTGAGACCCAGTACTTC. Translation: CASSVEPGHSGETQYF.

This clonotype was seen at least ten times. The gene calls are TRBV9 and TRBJ2-1; a weak D match, TRBD1 (7 bases). Germline-derived CDR1 and CDR2 are SGDLS and YYNGEE. Trimming stripped 0 bases from V and 5 bases from J, with 9 bases between. CDR3 length: 14 residues. Here the CDR3 reads CASSVAGGHNEQFF. The CDR3 DNA is TGTGCCAGCAGCGTAGCAGGGGGGCACAATGAGCAGTTCTTC.

This clonotype was seen ten or more times. This chain uses TRBV9 with TRBJ1-3; D gene ambiguous. The CDR3 length is 14 residues. The germline V and J ends were trimmed by 0 bases and 0 bases, with 4 bases remaining between them. Germline lookup yields CDR1 SGDLS and CDR2 YYNGEE. CDR3 residues: CASSVGDSGNTIYF. The CDR3 DNA follows: TGTGCCAGCAGCGTAGGCGACTCTGGAAACACCATATATTTT.

This clonotype came up many times. The chain carries TRBV9 and TRBJ2-1, with D perhaps matching TRBD2 (7 bases). V dropped 3 bases and J dropped 11 bases, with 18 bases sitting between them. This CDR3 spans 14 amino acids. From germline, CDR1 is SGDLS and CDR2 YYNGEE. DNA of the CDR3: TGTGCCAGCAGCGAGGGGGGGGACCGAGGGCAGCAGTTCTTC. It translates to CASSEGGDRGQQFF.

This clonotype qualifies as medium-sized. The rearrangement uses TRBV9 and TRBJ2-3, with D possibly TRBD2 on 6 matching bases. The germline V gene has CDR1 SGDLS and CDR2 YYNGEE. The CDR3 contains 15 residues. Trimming took off 0 bases at V and 0 bases at J, with 8 bases between the two ends. CDR3: CASSVEGTSTDTQYF. The CDR3 DNA sequence: TGTGCCAGCAGCGTAGAGGGGACTAGCACAGATACGCAGTATTTT.

This clonotype appeared many times. The CDR3 here is CASSVTSQGSPYGYTF. The CDR3 nucleotides read TGTGCCAGCAGCGTCACCTCACAGGGGTCCCCCTATGGCTACACCTTC. The chain is built from TRBV9 and TRBJ1-2; 7 nucleotides line up with TRBD1. This CDR3 has 16 residues. The trim removed 2 bases at V and 4 bases at J, leaving 11 bases unmatched. The germline CDR1 and CDR2 sequences are SGDLS and YYNGEE.

This clonotype was found many times. The V call is TRBV9, the J call TRBJ2-1; 14 nucleotides align to TRBD2. There are 16 residues in the CDR3. Looked up from germline, CDR1 is SGDLS and CDR2 is YYNGEE. After removal of 4 bases from V and 8 bases from J, the junction contained 8 bases not matched to a gene. CDR3 in amino acids: CASSTGTSGRWYEQFF. In DNA, the CDR3 is TGTGCCAGCAGCACCGGGACTAGCGGGAGATGGTATGAGCAGTTCTTC.

There are many counts of this clonotype. The chain uses TRBV9 and TRBJ2-1, with D perhaps matching TRBD1 (5 bases). CDR3 length equals 15 residues. Germline V CDR1 and CDR2: SGDLS, YYNGEE. Trimming cost V 6 bases and J 1 base, with 14 bases left between them. CDR3 nucleotides: TGTGCCAGCACTCCGAAGGGGATTTCCTACAATGAGCAGTTCTTC. This encodes CASTPKGISYNEQFF.

In its sample, this clonotype was seen many times. This sequence joins TRBV9 and TRBJ2-7, with 9 positions matching TRBD2. The CDR3 totals 15 residues. The V segment lost 2 bases and the J segment 2 bases; nucleotides outside the gene matches: 5. CDR1 SGDLS and CDR2 YYNGEE come from the germline V gene. CDR3 sequence: CASSVTTSGTYEQYF. CDR3 bases: TGTGCCAGCAGCGTGACGACTAGCGGCACCTACGAGCAGTACTTC.

The sample holds many counts of this clonotype. The chain combines TRBV9 with TRBJ2-1, with 8 positions matching TRBD2. CDR1 and CDR2 from the germline V gene are SGDLS and YYNGEE. This CDR3 region has 15 residues. V shed 3 bases, J shed 9 bases, and the junction held 11 bases outside the gene matches. The CDR3 reads CASSARTSWVGEQFF. CDR3 DNA: TGTGCCAGCAGCGCCCGGACTAGCTGGGTGGGTGAGCAGTTCTTC.

The V call is TRBV9, the J call TRBJ2-2; 9 nucleotides align to TRBD1. After removal of 4 bases from V and 4 bases from J, the junction contained 8 bases not matched to a gene. CDR3 size: 16 residues. CDR1 is SGDLS, CDR2 YYNGEE, per germline. The DNA of the CDR3 is TGTGCCAGCAGCCCCCGAGGGACAGGGAGCACCGGGGAGCTGTTTTTT. Amino acid sequence: CASSPRGTGSTGELFF.

Relative to its sample, this clonotype is medium-sized (0.01 to 0.1%). The genes are TRBV9 and TRBJ2-1, with D possibly TRBD2 on 6 matching bases. This CDR3 is built from 15 residues. Germline CDR1 is SGDLS and CDR2 is YYNGEE. With 3 bases removed from V and 1 base from J, the gap between germline ends came to 11 bases. For the CDR3, the DNA is TGTGCCAGCAGCGCAATCCGGGAGTCCTACAATGAGCAGTTCTTC. Amino acids: CASSAIRESYNEQFF.

Sample share makes this clonotype medium-sized (0.01 to 0.1%). The genes are TRBV9 and TRBJ2-7, with 9 bases identical to TRBD1. CDR1 is SGDLS and CDR2 is YYNGEE in the germline V gene. The J segment lost 2 bases and the V segment lost 4 bases, leaving 4 bases of the junction unmatched. The CDR3 is 14 amino acids. CDR3 sequence reads: CASSLGQGPYEQYF. The CDR3 coding sequence is TGTGCCAGCAGCCTGGGACAGGGCCCCTACGAGCAGTACTTC.

By proportion, this clonotype is medium-sized (0.01 to 0.1%). This chain links TRBV9 with TRBJ1-2, with TRBD1 as a possible D gene (5 bases). The CDR3 consists of 15 residues. Trimming took 0 bases from V and 6 from J, leaving 15 bases between them. Germline values: CDR1 SGDLS, CDR2 YYNGEE. This chain's CDR3 is CASSVDGWGGNGYTF. CDR3 in DNA: TGTGCCAGCAGCGTAGATGGATGGGGGGGAAATGGCTACACCTTC.

V is TRBV9 and J is TRBJ1-6; D ambiguous. CDR3 size: 14 residues. Trimming shortened V by 0 bases and J by 10 bases, and 11 bases separated the two germline ends. Germline V CDR1 and CDR2: SGDLS, YYNGEE. CDR3 protein: CASSVAGGGSPLHF. CDR3 nucleotides: TGTGCCAGCAGCGTAGCTGGAGGAGGGTCACCCCTCCACTTT.

This clonotype was seen repeatedly, ten times or more. The chain uses TRBV9 and TRBJ2-3; 8 bases agree with TRBD2. There are 16 residues in the CDR3. The germline CDR1 and CDR2 sequences are SGDLS and YYNGEE. The junction had 11 bases not matched to a gene; V was cut back by 2 bases and J by 6 bases. Written as DNA, the CDR3 is TGTGCCAGCAGCGTTTTGACTAGCGCCTTCCCGGATACGCAGTATTTT. As protein: CASSVLTSAFPDTQYF. The whole variable domain, remainder taken from reference TRBV9 and TRBJ2-3, is DSGVTQTPKHLITATGQRVTLRCSPRSGDLSVYWYQQSLDQGLQFLIQYYNGEERAKGNILERFSAQQFPDLHSELNLSSLELGDSALYFCASSVLTSAFPDTQYFGPGTRLTVL.

This clonotype was detected many times. The rearrangement links TRBV9 to TRBJ2-7; the match to TRBD2 covers 7 bases. Germline CDR1 reads SGDLS; CDR2 reads YYNGEE. This CDR3 contains 15 residues. Unmatched junction bases numbered 12, after V lost 4 bases and J lost 5 bases. The CDR3 DNA reads TGTGCCAGCAGCACTTCCGGGGGGACTTCAGACGAGCAGTACTTC. This sequence encodes CASSTSGGTSDEQYF.

This clonotype came up a few times. This chain joins TRBV19 and TRBJ1-1; 10 bases are shared with TRBD1. V lost 7 bases, J lost 1 base, and 9 bases stayed unmatched. The CDR3 spans 16 residues. CDR1 is LNHDA, CDR2 SQIVND, per germline (reference sequence). CDR3 in amino acids: CASKYDRGRWNTEAFF. The DNA of the CDR3 is TGTGCCAGTAAATATGACAGGGGGCGATGGAACACTGAAGCTTTCTTT.

This clonotype is judged medium-sized. V and J are TRBV15 and TRBJ2-1; D might be TRBD2 (7 bases). This CDR3 region has 20 residues. Germline CDR1 and CDR2: LNHNV and YYDKDF (reference sequence). The V and J ends lost 0 bases and 5 bases respectively, with 26 bases between them. The CDR3 reads CATSRDDGGGASGENNEQFF. Here the CDR3 DNA reads TGTGCCACCAGCAGAGATGATGGGGGAGGGGCGTCAGGGGAAAACAATGAGCAGTTCTTC.

This clonotype was detected many times. The chain has TRBV9 and TRBJ2-1, with D possibly TRBD2 on 6 matching bases. The CDR3 has 15 residues. The germline V gene encodes CDR1 SGDLS and CDR2 YYNGEE. V was trimmed by 4 bases and J by 4 bases, leaving 15 bases between them. The CDR3: CASSSSGLDYNEQFF. The CDR3 DNA reads TGTGCCAGCAGCTCCTCGGGACTGGATTACAATGAGCAGTTCTTC.

This clonotype was seen at least ten times. This sequence joins TRBV9 and TRBJ2-2; perhaps TRBD2 as D (7 bases). V dropped 5 bases and J dropped 4 bases, with 18 bases sitting between them. The CDR3 contains 16 residues. Looked up from germline, CDR1 is SGDLS and CDR2 is YYNGEE. The CDR3 DNA sequence: TGTGCCAGCAGAAATAGGGAGGGGGAGCTCACCGGGGAGCTGTTTTTT. Its protein is CASRNREGELTGELFF.